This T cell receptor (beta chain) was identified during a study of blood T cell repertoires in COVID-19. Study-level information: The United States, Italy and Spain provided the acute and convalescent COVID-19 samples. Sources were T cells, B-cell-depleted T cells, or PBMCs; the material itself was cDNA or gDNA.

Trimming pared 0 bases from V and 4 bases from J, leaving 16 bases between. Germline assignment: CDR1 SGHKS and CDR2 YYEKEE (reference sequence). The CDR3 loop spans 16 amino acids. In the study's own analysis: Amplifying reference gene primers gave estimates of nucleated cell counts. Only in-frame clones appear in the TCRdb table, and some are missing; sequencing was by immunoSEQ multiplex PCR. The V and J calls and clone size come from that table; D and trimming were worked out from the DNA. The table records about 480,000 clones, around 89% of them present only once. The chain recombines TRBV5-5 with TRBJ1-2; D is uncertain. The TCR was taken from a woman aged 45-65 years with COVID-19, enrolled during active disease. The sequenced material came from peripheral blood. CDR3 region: CASSLAGESIGYGYTF. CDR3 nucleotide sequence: TGTGCCAGCAGCTTGGCCGGGGAATCCATTGGCTATGGCTACACCTTC.